This TCR beta chain was observed in a study of Ad26.COV2.S vaccination and SARS-CoV-2 variants. For the study at large: Recipients of Ad26.COV2.S got it intramuscularly, once or twice 56 days apart. Study conclusions and caveats: Similar non-spike TCR breadth was observed in recipients of vaccine and of placebo. From the TCR breadth and depth analyses, total T cell responses may have been underestimated.

The treatment denotes: 15 to 20 received Ad26.COV2.S at low or high dose, single or two shots; about 5 received placebo; per-sample allocation not given. On day 63 after the first injection, vaccine and placebo recipients gave samples. Its platform was an Ad26 vector, and its expressed antigen was Wuhan-strain SARS-CoV-2 spike. Germline assignment: CDR1 KGHSY and CDR2 FQNENV. CDR3 size: 12 residues. The V gene lost 0 bases and the J gene lost 7 bases, with 4 bases spanning the gap. Method: immunoSEQ multiplex PCR; TCRdb's copy keeps in-frame clones and lacks some. The sample has some 480,000 clones, 87% seen once. Of note for this clone: What it recognizes is unknown.

The rearrangement joins TRBV16 to TRBJ2-1; no clear D. This sequence was found in a person aged 18-65 years who received the Ad26.COV2.S COVID-19 vaccine or a placebo. The starting material was peripheral blood, obtained in a trial of Ad26.COV2.S vaccine versus placebo. DNA of the CDR3: TGTGCCAGCAGCCAATCGGGGAATGAGCAGTTCTTC. It codes for CASSQSGNEQFF.